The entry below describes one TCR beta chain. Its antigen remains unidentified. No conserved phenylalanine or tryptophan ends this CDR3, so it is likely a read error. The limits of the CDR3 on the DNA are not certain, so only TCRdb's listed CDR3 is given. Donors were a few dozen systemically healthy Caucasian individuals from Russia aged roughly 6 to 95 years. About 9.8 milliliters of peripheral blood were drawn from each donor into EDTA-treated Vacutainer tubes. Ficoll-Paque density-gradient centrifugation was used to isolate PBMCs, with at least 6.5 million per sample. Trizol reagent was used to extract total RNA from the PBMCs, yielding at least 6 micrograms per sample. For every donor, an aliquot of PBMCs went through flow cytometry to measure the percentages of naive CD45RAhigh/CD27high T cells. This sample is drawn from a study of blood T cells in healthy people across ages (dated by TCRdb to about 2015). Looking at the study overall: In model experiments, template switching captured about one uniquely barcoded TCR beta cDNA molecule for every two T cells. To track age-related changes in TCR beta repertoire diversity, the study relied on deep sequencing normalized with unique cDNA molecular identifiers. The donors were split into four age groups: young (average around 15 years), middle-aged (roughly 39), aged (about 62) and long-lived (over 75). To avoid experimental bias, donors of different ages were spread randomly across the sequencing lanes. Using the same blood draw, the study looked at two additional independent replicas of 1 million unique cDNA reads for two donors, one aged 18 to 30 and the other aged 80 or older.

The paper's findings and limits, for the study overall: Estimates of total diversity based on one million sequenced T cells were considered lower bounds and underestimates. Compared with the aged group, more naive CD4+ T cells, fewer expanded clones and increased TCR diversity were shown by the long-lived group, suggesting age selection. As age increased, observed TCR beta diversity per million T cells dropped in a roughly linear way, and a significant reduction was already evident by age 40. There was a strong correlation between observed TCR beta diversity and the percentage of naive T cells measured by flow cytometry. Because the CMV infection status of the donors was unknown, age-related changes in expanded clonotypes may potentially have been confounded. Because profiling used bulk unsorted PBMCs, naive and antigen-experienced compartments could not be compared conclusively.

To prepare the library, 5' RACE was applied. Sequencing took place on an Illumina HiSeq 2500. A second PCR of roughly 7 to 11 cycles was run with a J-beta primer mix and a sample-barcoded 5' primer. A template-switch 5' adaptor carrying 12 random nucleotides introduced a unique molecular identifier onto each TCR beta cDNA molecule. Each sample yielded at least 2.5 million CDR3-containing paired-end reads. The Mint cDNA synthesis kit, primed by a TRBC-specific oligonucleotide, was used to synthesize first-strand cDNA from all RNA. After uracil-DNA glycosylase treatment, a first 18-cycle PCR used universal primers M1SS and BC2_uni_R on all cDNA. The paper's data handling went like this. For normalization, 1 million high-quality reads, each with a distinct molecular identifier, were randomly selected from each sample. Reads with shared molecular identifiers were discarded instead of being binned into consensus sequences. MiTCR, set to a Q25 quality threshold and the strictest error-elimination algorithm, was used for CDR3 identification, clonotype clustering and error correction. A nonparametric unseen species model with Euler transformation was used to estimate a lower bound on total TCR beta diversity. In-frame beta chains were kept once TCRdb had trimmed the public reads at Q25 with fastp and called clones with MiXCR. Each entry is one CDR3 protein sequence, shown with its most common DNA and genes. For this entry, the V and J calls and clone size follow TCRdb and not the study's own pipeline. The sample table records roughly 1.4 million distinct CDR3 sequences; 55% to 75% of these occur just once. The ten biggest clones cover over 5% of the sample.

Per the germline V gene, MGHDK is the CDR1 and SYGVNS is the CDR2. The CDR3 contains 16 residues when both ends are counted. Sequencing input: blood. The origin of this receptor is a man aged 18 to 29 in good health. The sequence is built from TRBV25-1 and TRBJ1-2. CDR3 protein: CASSEQGGLNVYGHTV.